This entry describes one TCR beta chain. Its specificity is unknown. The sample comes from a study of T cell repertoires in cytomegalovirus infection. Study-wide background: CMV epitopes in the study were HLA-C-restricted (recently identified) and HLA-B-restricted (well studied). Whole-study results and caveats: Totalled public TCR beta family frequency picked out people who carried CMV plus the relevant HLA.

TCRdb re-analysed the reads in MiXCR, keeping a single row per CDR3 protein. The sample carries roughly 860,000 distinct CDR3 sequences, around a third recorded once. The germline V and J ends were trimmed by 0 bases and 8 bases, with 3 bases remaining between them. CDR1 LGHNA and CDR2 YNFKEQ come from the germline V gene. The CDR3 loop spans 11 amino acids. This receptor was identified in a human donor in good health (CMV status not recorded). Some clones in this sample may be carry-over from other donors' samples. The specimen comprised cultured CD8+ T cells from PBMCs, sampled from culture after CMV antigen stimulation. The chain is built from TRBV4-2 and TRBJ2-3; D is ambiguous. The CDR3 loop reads CASSQERTQYF. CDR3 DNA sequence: TGTGCCAGCAGCCAAGAGCGTACGCAGTATTTT.